Presented here are 30 T cell receptor beta chains from one specimen sequenced in a study of blood T cell repertoires in COVID-19. TCRdb keeps only in-frame clones here, not all; method: immunoSEQ multiplex PCR. The data contain 150,000 or so clones, roughly 83% of them singletons. The sequencing input was PBMCs or T cells enriched from blood (not recorded which). Every receptor here comes from a woman in her forties or fifties who had recovered from COVID-19.

This chain joins TRBV19 and TRBJ2-1; the match to TRBD2 covers 12 bases. Looked up from germline, CDR1 is LNHDA and CDR2 is SQIVND (reference sequence). The CDR3 spans 15 residues. V lost 4 bases to trimming and J lost 2 bases; unmatched junction nucleotides: 0. CDR3 bases: TGTGCCAGTAGTAGACTAGCGGGAGCCTACAATGAGCAGTTCTTC. This codes for CASSRLAGAYNEQFF.

The J gene is TRBJ1-6, the V gene TRBV2, with 7 nucleotides matching TRBD1. The CDR3 covers 16 residues. Germline loops: CDR1 SNHLY, CDR2 FYNNEI. V lost 7 bases to trimming and J lost 7 bases; unmatched junction nucleotides: 13. The CDR3 DNA sequence: TGTGCCAGCAATTTACAGGGGCCTTGGGGGAATTCACCCCTCCACTTT. It codes for CASNLQGPWGNSPLHF.

The chain has TRBV24-1 and TRBJ1-5, with TRBD1 matching over 8 bases. With 3 bases clipped from V and 7 bases from J, the junction kept 7 bases outside the gene matches. Germline lookup yields CDR1 KGHDR and CDR2 SFDVKD. CDR3 length equals 15 residues. The CDR3 protein is CATSDNRGLGQPQHF. The CDR3 DNA follows: TGTGCCACCAGTGATAACAGGGGGTTAGGACAGCCCCAGCATTTT.

The chain joins TRBV14 to TRBJ1-4; possible D gene TRBD1, 5 bases. The CDR3 totals 13 residues. Trimming shortened V by 5 bases and J by 7 bases, and 11 bases separated the two germline ends. CDR1 and CDR2 from the germline V gene are SGHDN and FVKESK. The CDR3 nucleotides read TGTGCCAGCAGCGAACAGGTCTTTGAAAAACTGTTTTTT. Protein product: CASSEQVFEKLFF.

As DNA, the CDR3 is TGTGCCAGCAGTCTACTGACAGGGGAGCAGTTCTTC. It translates to CASSLLTGEQFF. The V and J genes are TRBV7-2 and TRBJ2-1; 7 nucleotides line up with TRBD1. The germline gives CDR1 SGHTA, CDR2 FQGNSA. J lost 10 bases, V lost 6 bases, and 6 bases had no gene match. This CDR3 is built from 12 residues.

A few counts support this clone. V is TRBV15 and J is TRBJ1-2; D is uncertain. The CDR3 consists of 13 residues. CDR1 and CDR2 (germline): LNHNV, YYDKDF (reference sequence). Trimming took 3 bases from V and 6 from J, leaving 11 bases between them. For the CDR3, the DNA is TGTGCCACCAGCAGGTCAGGTTCGAATGGCTACACCTTC. This gives the protein CATSRSGSNGYTF.

The V and J genes are TRBV13 and TRBJ1-2; D remains unclear. V lost 5 bases and J 3 bases, leaving 16 bases between the germline ends. Germline assignment: CDR1 PRHDT and CDR2 FYEKMQ (reference sequence). The CDR3 is made up of 15 amino acids. The chain's CDR3 is CASSPGRRLYYGYTF. The CDR3 coding sequence is TGTGCCAGCAGCCCCGGGAGAAGACTGTACTATGGCTACACCTTC.

There are a few counts of this clone. The genes are TRBV10-1 and TRBJ1-3, with D hard to call. Germline V gene lookup returns CDR1 WNHNN and CDR2 SYGVQD (reference sequence). CDR3 length: 16 residues. V shed 1 base and J shed 2 bases, with 12 bases lying between them. The CDR3: CASSEFGGSPGNTIYF. The CDR3 DNA reads as TGCGCCAGCAGTGAGTTTGGAGGGAGTCCTGGAAACACCATATATTTT.

The J gene is TRBJ2-1, the V gene TRBV4-3; 10 bases fit TRBD2. The CDR3 is 17 residues long. Germline V CDR1 and CDR2: LGHNA, YSLEER. V was pared by 0 bases and J by 15 bases, with 17 bases of the junction left unmatched. DNA for the CDR3: TGCGCCAGCAGCCAAGATACGAAAGGGACTAGCGCCCCTGATAGGTTCTTC. Its translation: CASSQDTKGTSAPDRFF.

The V and J genes are TRBV2 and TRBJ1-2, with D possibly TRBD1 on 5 matching bases. Trimming removed 7 bases from V and 5 bases from J, with 17 bases in between. CDR3 size: 14 residues. Germline CDR1 is SNHLY and CDR2 is FYNNEI. CDR3 amino acids: CASTETESLYGYTF. DNA for the CDR3: TGTGCCAGCACCGAGACAGAAAGTCTGTATGGCTACACCTTC. The whole variable domain, filled in from reference TRBV2 and TRBJ1-2, reads EPEVTQTPSHQVTQMGQEVILRCVPISNHLYFYWYRQILGQKVEFLVSFYNNEISEKSEIFDDQFSVERPDGSNFTLKIRSTKLEDSAMYFCASTETESLYGYTFGSGTRLTVV.

V is TRBV29-1 and J is TRBJ2-3; tentative D call: TRBD1 (5 bases). CDR3 length equals 13 residues. V dropped 4 bases and J dropped 0 bases, with 8 bases sitting between them. From germline, CDR1 is SQVTM and CDR2 ANQGSEA. CDR3 DNA: TGCAGCGTTGCTAGGGGAAGCACAGATACGCAGTATTTT. It yields the protein CSVARGSTDTQYF.

The CDR3 sequence: CASSFNYEQFF. The CDR3 DNA follows: TGTGCCAGCAGCTTTAATTATGAGCAGTTCTTC. V usage is TRBV5-6 and J usage is TRBJ2-1; no reliable D call. Trimming pared 2 bases from V and 8 bases from J, leaving 5 bases between. Germline CDR1 and CDR2: SGHDT and YYEEEE. The CDR3 is 11 residues long.

The chain employs TRBV20-1 and TRBJ1-2; unclear D gene. The CDR3 has 11 residues. Germline CDR1 is DFQATT and CDR2 is SNEGSKA (reference sequence). Deletions cut 4 bases from V and 3 bases from J, with 6 bases between. CDR3 nucleotides: TGCAGTGCTACCCCGGACTATGGCTACACCTTC. Translating it yields CSATPDYGYTF.

This clone has more than one count but fewer than ten. The chain couples TRBV5-1 to TRBJ1-4; D gene ambiguous. The V end was cut by 5 bases, the J end by 7 bases, with 18 bases between. This CDR3 region has 15 residues. Germline CDR1 reads SGHRS; CDR2 reads YFSETQ. In nucleotides, the CDR3 is TGCGCCAGCAGACGTACCTATCCAACTGCTGAAAAACTGTTTTTT. Translation: CASRRTYPTAEKLFF. Full variable domain (remainder filled in from reference TRBV5-1 and TRBJ1-4): KAGVTQTPRYLIKTRGQQVTLSCSPISGHRSVSWYQQTPGQGLQFLFEYFSETQRNKGNFPGRFSGRQFSNSRSEMNVSTLELGDSALYLCASRRTYPTAEKLFFGSGTQLSVL.

The chain joins TRBV11-3 to TRBJ2-7; D is possibly TRBD1 (6 bases). CDR1 is SGHNT and CDR2 is YENEEA in the germline V gene. There are 14 residues in the CDR3. Trimming left V 5 bases short and J 2 bases short, with 13 bases between. CDR3 sequence (DNA): TGTGCCAGCAGCACCTGGGACACCCCCTACGAGCAGTACGTC. This sequence encodes CASSTWDTPYEQYV.

The V call is TRBV6-5, the J call TRBJ1-4; 10 nucleotides align to TRBD1. Germline V gene lookup returns CDR1 MNHEY and CDR2 SVGAGI. J was trimmed by 8 bases and V by 0 bases; bases with no gene match: 6. This CDR3 spans 16 amino acids. This CDR3 reads CASSYSGTGVEEKLFF. CDR3 in DNA: TGTGCCAGCAGTTACTCCGGGACAGGGGTGGAGGAAAAACTGTTTTTT.

The CDR3 protein is CASSIRGRKKTEAFF. The CDR3 region has the DNA TGTGCCAGCAGCATCCGAGGGAGGAAGAAAACTGAAGCTTTCTTT. The genes are TRBV28 and TRBJ1-1; D is unclear. Trimming removed 6 bases from V and 5 bases from J, with 19 bases in between. The CDR3 spans 15 residues. Germline values: CDR1 MDHEN, CDR2 SYDVKM.

The CDR3, as DNA: TGTGCCAGCAGCCCACTAGCGGGAGGGACAGATACGCAGTATTTT. Translated: CASSPLAGGTDTQYF. V and J are TRBV3-1 (or the pseudogene TRBV3-2) and TRBJ2-3, with 13 bases matching TRBD2. Germline CDR1 is LGHDT and CDR2 is YNNKEL (reference sequence). The V and J ends lost 4 bases and 3 bases, in that order; junction bases with no gene match: 1. The CDR3 length is 15 residues.

The rearrangement links TRBV18 to TRBJ2-3, with a weak D call TRBD2 (5 bases). Trimming shortened V by 1 base and J by 4 bases, and 15 bases separated the two germline ends. This CDR3 spans 16 amino acids. Germline V gene sequence: CDR1 KGHSH, CDR2 LQKENI. The CDR3 bases are TGTGCCAGCTCACCACTCACCGGGATCGGTCCAGATACGCAGTATTTT. This codes for CASSPLTGIGPDTQYF. The variable domain in full, with the rest retrieved from reference TRBV18 and TRBJ2-3, is NAGVMQNPRHLVRRRGQEARLRCSPMKGHSHVYWYRQLPEEGLKFMVYLQKENIIDESGMPKERFSAEFPKEGPSILRIQQVVRGDSAAYFCASSPLTGIGPDTQYFGPGTRLTVL.

This clone was seen a few times. The V gene is TRBV27, the J gene TRBJ1-5; 8 bases are a match to TRBD1. Trimming took 6 bases from V and 6 from J; bases not matched to a gene: 4. This CDR3 spans 13 amino acids. Germline V CDR1 and CDR2: MNHEY, SMNVEV (reference sequence). CDR3 DNA sequence: TGTGCCAGCAGCCAAGACAGGGGTCAGCCCCAGCATTTT. Translation gives CASSQDRGQPQHF.

This clone has just a few counts. This sequence joins TRBV5-3 and TRBJ1-2; TRBD1 is a possible D gene (5 bases). TRBV5-3 is annotated as an ORF whose role is uncertain. CDR3 length: 13 amino acids. V dropped 0 bases and J dropped 8 bases, with 11 bases sitting between them. The CDR3 bases are TGTGCCAGAAGCTTGGGGGGCCAGGGAGGCTACACCTTC. This encodes CARSLGGQGGYTF.

This clone was seen a few times. This rearrangement joins TRBV12-3 or TRBV12-4 to TRBJ2-1; a weak D match, TRBD2 (6 bases). Deletions cut 3 bases from V and 10 bases from J, with 13 bases between. The CDR3 contains 13 residues. CDR3 sequence: CASSFAGKGEQFF. The CDR3 DNA reads as TGTGCCAGCAGTTTTGCGGGAAAGGGGGAGCAGTTCTTC.

J is TRBJ2-1 and V is TRBV5-1, with TRBD1 as a possible D gene (5 bases). The CDR3 length is 15 residues. CDR1 is SGHRS and CDR2 is YFSETQ in the germline V gene. The V end was cut by 5 bases, the J end by 6 bases, with 18 bases between. The CDR3 DNA follows: TGCGCCAGCAGTGACAGAGGAAATTCAATCAATGAGCAGTTCTTC. Its translation is CASSDRGNSINEQFF.

The rearrangement links TRBV7-8 to TRBJ1-2; possibly TRBD1 for D (6 bases). The CDR3 totals 13 residues. V dropped 6 bases and J dropped 4 bases, with 12 bases sitting between them. Germline V CDR1 and CDR2: SGHVS, FQNEAQ. The CDR3 reads CASSRGGAYGYTF. DNA for the CDR3: TGTGCCAGCAGTCGGGGGGGGGCCTATGGCTACACCTTC.

The chain carries TRBV9 and TRBJ2-3, with D possibly matching TRBD1 (6 bases). The length of the CDR3 is 15 residues. V was cut by 3 bases and J by 5 bases, with 16 bases left in between. Germline assignment: CDR1 SGDLS and CDR2 YYNGEE. CDR3 coding DNA: TGTGCCAGCAGCGCCCGCTCAGGGGCACAAGATACGCAGTATTTT. Protein sequence: CASSARSGAQDTQYF.

The rearrangement uses TRBV7-2 and TRBJ2-4, with 8 bases fitting TRBD1. Looked up from germline, CDR1 is SGHTA and CDR2 is FQGNSA. V lost 6 bases to trimming and J lost 9 bases; unmatched junction nucleotides: 4. The CDR3 is made up of 12 amino acids. The CDR3 reads CASSRTGGIQYF. CDR3 nucleotides: TGTGCCAGCAGTAGAACAGGGGGCATTCAGTACTTC.

The V gene is TRBV12-3 or TRBV12-4, the J gene TRBJ1-2; D is possibly TRBD1 (5 bases). V lost 10 bases, J lost 7 bases, and 13 bases lay in between. The CDR3 totals 11 residues. In nucleotides, the CDR3 is TGTGCCACCGTGGGGGGGAGTGGCTACACCTTC. Residues: CATVGGSGYTF.

This clone occurred a few times. The rearrangement uses TRBV4-3 and TRBJ2-6; D perhaps matches TRBD2 (6 bases). CDR1 is LGHNA and CDR2 is YSLEER in the germline V gene. CDR3 length: 16 amino acids. The V end was cut by 0 bases, the J end by 1 base, with 7 bases between. The CDR3 is CASSQDAGSGANVLTF. CDR3 bases: TGCGCCAGCAGCCAAGATGCGGGGTCTGGGGCCAACGTCCTGACTTTC.

The chain links TRBV28 to TRBJ1-2, with TRBD1 matching 7 bases. In germline, CDR1 is MDHEN, CDR2 SYDVKM. The CDR3 extends over 12 amino acids. V shed 8 bases and J 5 bases; nucleotides not matched to a gene: 5. CDR3 in amino acids: CASRQGVYGYTF. CDR3 coding DNA: TGTGCCAGCCGACAGGGCGTATATGGCTACACCTTC.

V and J are TRBV6-4 and TRBJ1-6; 7 bases are a match to TRBD1. The CDR3 has 15 amino acids. Trimming removed 7 bases from V and 7 bases from J; junction bases left unmatched: 10. Germline values: CDR1 MRHNA, CDR2 SNTAGT. The CDR3 DNA reads TGTGCCAGCACCCCCCGGACAGGAGGGAATTCACCCCTCCACTTT. Its protein is CASTPRTGGNSPLHF.